This paragraph reports one T cell receptor (beta chain). CDR1 and CDR2 (germline): MNHEY, SMNVEV (reference sequence). The CDR3 has 14 amino acids. Trimming removed 3 bases from V and 0 bases from J, with 5 bases in between. This sample is part of a study of blood T cell repertoires in COVID-19. Study as a whole: Researchers got acute and convalescent COVID-19 samples from the United States, Italy and Spain.

How the authors handled the data: Reference gene primer amplification gave estimated nucleated cell counts. Using immunoSEQ multiplex PCR, the repertoire was profiled, and TCRdb retains in-frame clones only, with some absent. The V and J calls and clone size are taken from that table; D and trimming were inferred from the DNA. The sample holds roughly 41,000 clones; around 84% are singletons and the top ten take around 1.6%. Material: peripheral blood. This sequence originates from a man aged 60-69 years with COVID-19, enrolled during active disease. The chain has TRBV27 and TRBJ2-2; D not resolved. The CDR3 loop reads CASSFLANTGELFF. DNA for the CDR3: TGTGCCAGCAGTTTTTTAGCGAACACCGGGGAGCTGTTTTTT.